One sample yielded the 26 T cell receptor beta chains listed below, sequenced in a study of shared clonotypes between healthy human individuals. The protocol was immunoSEQ multiplex PCR, while the TCRdb copy is restricted to in-frame clones and leaves out a portion. The sample holds about 300,000 clones; approximately 79% are singletons and the top ten take 10%. The sample taken for sequencing was memory CD4+ T cells sorted from blood. Subset: CD45RA-negative fraction. Every receptor here comes from a man younger than 45 in good health.

This clone was recorded only once. V gene TRBV5-1 combines with J gene TRBJ1-4, with D perhaps TRBD1 (6 bases). The CDR3 loop spans 14 amino acids. From germline, CDR1 is SGHRS and CDR2 YFSETQ. V lost 4 bases, J lost 8 bases, and 15 bases lay in between. The CDR3 DNA sequence: TGCGCCAGCAGCCTACAGGGATCAGAAGAAAAACTGTTTTTT. This sequence encodes CASSLQGSEEKLFF.

This clone was recorded a few times. The chain employs TRBV27 and TRBJ2-7; D perhaps matches TRBD2 (5 bases). This CDR3 contains 14 residues. The V end lost 6 bases, the J end lost 0 bases, and 12 bases lay between the germline ends. Germline V gene lookup returns CDR1 MNHEY and CDR2 SMNVEV (reference sequence). The DNA for the CDR3 is TGTGCCAGCAGGAGAGGGCAGAGCTCCTACGAGCAGTACTTC. This gives the protein CASRRGQSSYEQYF.

This chain uses TRBV5-6 with TRBJ2-2; TRBD1 matches 7 bases. The germline V gene encodes CDR1 SGHDT and CDR2 YYEEEE. After removal of 2 bases from V and 3 bases from J, the junction contained 4 bases not matched to a gene. CDR3 length: 15 amino acids. The CDR3 is CASSFLQGYTGELFF. The CDR3 nucleotides read TGTGCCAGCAGCTTCTTACAGGGGTACACCGGGGAGCTGTTTTTT.

The gene calls are TRBV10-1 and TRBJ2-3; D remains unclear. The germline V and J ends were trimmed by 2 bases and 3 bases, with 0 bases remaining between them. Looked up from germline, CDR1 is WNHNN and CDR2 is SYGVQD (reference sequence). The CDR3 length is 11 residues. This CDR3 reads CASSETDTQYF. The CDR3 DNA reads as TGCGCCAGCAGTGAGACAGATACGCAGTATTTT.

This clone has more than one count but fewer than ten. The V gene is TRBV30, the J gene TRBJ1-1; no reliable D call. Deletions cut 2 bases from V and 2 bases from J, with 6 bases between. Germline CDR1 reads GTSNPN; CDR2 reads SVGIG (reference sequence). This CDR3 has 12 amino acids. Here the CDR3 DNA reads TGTGCCTGGAGTTCAGCTAACACTGAAGCTTTCTTT. Translating gives CAWSSANTEAFF.

The sample holds one count of this clone. The chain's CDR3 is CASSFHREDTGELFF. The CDR3 DNA follows: TGTGCCAGCAGCTTCCACAGGGAGGACACCGGGGAGCTGTTTTTT. This rearrangement joins TRBV7-9 to TRBJ2-2; the D call may be TRBD1 or TRBD2 (6 bases each). CDR3 length: 15 residues. Per germline, CDR1 SEHNR and CDR2 FQNEAQ (reference sequence). Trimming shortened V by 3 bases and J by 3 bases, and 11 bases separated the two germline ends.

This chain uses TRBV7-2 with TRBJ2-7; tentative D call: TRBD1 (6 bases). The CDR3 has 18 amino acids. Trimming removed 1 base from V and 0 bases from J, with 19 bases in between. Looked up from germline, CDR1 is SGHTA and CDR2 is FQGNSA. CDR3 nucleotides: TGTGCCAGCAGCTTAGGTTTAGGGGGTCCGATTAGCTCCTACGAGCAGTACTTC. Translating gives CASSLGLGGPISSYEQYF.

For the CDR3, the DNA is TGTGCCAGCAGAGCGTGGGATTTGGGCCCAGATACGCAGTATTTT. Amino acids: CASRAWDLGPDTQYF. The chain joins TRBV27 to TRBJ2-3; D gene uncertain. Per the germline V gene, CDR1 is MNHEY and CDR2 is SMNVEV (reference sequence). The length of the CDR3 is 15 residues. V lost 6 bases to trimming and J lost 4 bases, with 17 bases between them.

The chain couples TRBV28 to TRBJ2-1; 10 bases align to TRBD2. V trimming: 5 bases; J trimming: 4 bases; junction bases outside the gene matches: 29. This CDR3 is built from 23 residues. Germline V lookup: CDR1 MDHEN, CDR2 SYDVKM. The CDR3 protein is CASSTISWAPPSSRTSGYNEQFF. As DNA, the CDR3 is TGTGCCAGCAGTACCATTTCCTGGGCTCCCCCATCCTCTCGGACTAGCGGTTACAATGAGCAGTTCTTC.

The V gene is TRBV11-2, the J gene TRBJ1-1; D remains unclear. V shed 1 base and J shed 1 base, with 4 bases lying between them. Germline lookup yields CDR1 SGHAT and CDR2 FQNNGV. This CDR3 contains 13 residues. CDR3: CASSLGGNTEAFF. The CDR3 bases are TGTGCCAGCAGCTTAGGGGGGAACACTGAAGCTTTCTTT.

The J gene is TRBJ1-1, the V gene TRBV5-6; TRBD1 is a possible D gene (6 bases). Germline CDR1 SGHDT, CDR2 YYEEEE. Trimming removed 4 bases from V and 1 base from J, with 11 bases in between. This CDR3 is 14 amino acids long. In DNA form, the CDR3 reads TGTGCCAGCAGCGGACAGAAAAGGAACACTGAAGCTTTCTTT. Translated: CASSGQKRNTEAFF.

V is TRBV7-9 and J is TRBJ2-7; TRBD2 aligns across 14 bases. Germline loops: CDR1 SEHNR, CDR2 FQNEAQ (reference sequence). The CDR3 is 17 residues long. Trimming at V came to 5 bases and at J to 2 bases, leaving 8 bases not matched to a gene. CDR3 protein: CASSPRTSGRLAYEQYF. The CDR3 nucleotides read TGTGCCAGCAGCCCAAGGACTAGCGGGAGGTTAGCCTACGAGCAGTACTTC.

This clone appeared once. The chain uses TRBV6-5 and TRBJ2-1; 7 nucleotides match TRBD2. The ends lost 9 bases at V and 10 bases at J; junction bases unmatched: 9. CDR3 size: 12 residues. CDR1 is MNHEY and CDR2 is SVGAGI in the germline V gene. Here the CDR3 reads CASSQRDWEQFF. The CDR3 bases are TGTGCCAGTTCTCAGCGGGACTGGGAGCAGTTCTTC.

This clone was counted a few times. This chain links TRBV2 with TRBJ2-5; possible D gene TRBD2, 5 bases. CDR1 is SNHLY and CDR2 is FYNNEI in the germline V gene. With 4 bases removed from V and 4 bases from J, the gap between germline ends came to 10 bases. CDR3 length: 13 amino acids. The CDR3 here is CASSGLAIETQYF. CDR3 nucleotide sequence: TGTGCCAGCAGTGGGCTAGCAATAGAGACCCAGTACTTC.

The chain has TRBV19 and TRBJ2-3; D is unclear. V lost 5 bases and J 4 bases, leaving 7 bases between the germline ends. Per the germline V gene, CDR1 is LNHDA and CDR2 is SQIVND (reference sequence). The CDR3 sequence is 12 residues long. CDR3 protein: CASSPLSDTQYF. The CDR3 DNA reads TGTGCCAGTAGTCCCCTTTCAGATACGCAGTATTTT. The full variable domain, completed using reference TRBV19 and TRBJ2-3, is DGGITQSPKYLFRKEGQNVTLSCEQNLNHDAMYWYRQDPGQGLRLIYYSQIVNDFQKGDIAEGYSVSREKKESFPLTVTSAQKNPTAFYLCASSPLSDTQYFGPGTRLTVL.

This clone was detected only once. The genes are TRBV11-2 and TRBJ2-5; D is unclear. V gave up 0 bases and J gave up 5 bases, with 7 bases separating them. Germline values: CDR1 SGHAT, CDR2 FQNNGV. The CDR3 covers 13 residues. The CDR3 spells CASSLDGVETQYF. CDR3 in DNA: TGTGCCAGCAGCTTAGATGGGGTTGAGACCCAGTACTTC.

This clone was observed a few times. The genes are TRBV19 and TRBJ2-3, with 14 nucleotides matching TRBD2. After removal of 6 bases from V and 5 bases from J, the junction contained 7 bases not matched to a gene. The CDR3 runs to 16 residues. Per germline, CDR1 LNHDA and CDR2 SQIVND (reference sequence). CDR3 DNA sequence: TGTGCCAGTAGAGCGGGACTAGCGGGAGTTATAGATACGCAGTATTTT. Translated, it gives CASRAGLAGVIDTQYF.

The V call is TRBV27, the J call TRBJ2-2; 7 positions match TRBD1. The germline V gene encodes CDR1 MNHEY and CDR2 SMNVEV (reference sequence). The CDR3 is made up of 13 amino acids. The trim removed 2 bases at V and 6 bases at J, leaving 0 bases unmatched. The CDR3: CASSLQGAGELFF. The DNA of the CDR3 is TGTGCCAGCAGTTTACAGGGGGCCGGGGAGCTGTTTTTT.

J is TRBJ2-7 and V is TRBV6-4; the D gene could be TRBD1 or TRBD2 (5 bases each). V was clipped by 4 bases and J by 2 bases, with 12 bases between them. CDR3 size: 14 residues. The germline V gene encodes CDR1 MRHNA and CDR2 SNTAGT. CDR3 nucleotides: TGTGCCAGCAGTGCGGGAACCAGGGCCTACGAGCAGTACTTC. The encoded protein is CASSAGTRAYEQYF.

The CDR3 nucleotides read TGCGCCAGCAGTAGACTAGGGGGAGAGACCCAGTACTTC. This sequence encodes CASSRLGGETQYF. This chain joins TRBV4-1 and TRBJ2-5; the D call may be TRBD1 or TRBD2 (6 bases each). V lost 6 bases and J 4 bases, leaving 12 bases between the germline ends. The germline gives CDR1 MGHRA, CDR2 YSYEKL. The CDR3 length is 13 residues.

The chain employs TRBV5-1 and TRBJ2-1, with 11 bases identical to TRBD1. The junction had 7 bases not matched to a gene; V was cut back by 4 bases and J by 4 bases. Germline V gives CDR1 SGHRS, CDR2 YFSETQ. This CDR3 is 16 amino acids long. CDR3 protein: CASSTYRDRGYNEQFF. The CDR3 DNA follows: TGCGCCAGCAGCACCTACCGGGACAGGGGGTACAATGAGCAGTTCTTC.

The V call is TRBV7-8, the J call TRBJ1-1, with D possibly TRBD1 on 5 matching bases. CDR3 length equals 15 residues. V lost 9 bases, J lost 1 base, and 18 bases lay in between. The V gene's germline CDR1 is SGHVS and CDR2 FQNEAQ. CDR3 DNA: TGTGCCAGTTATCTAATTGTAGGGGCGAACACTGAAGCTTTCTTT. It specifies CASYLIVGANTEAFF. The whole variable domain, remainder taken from reference TRBV7-8 and TRBJ1-1, is GAGVSQSPRYKVAKRGQDVALRCDPISGHVSLFWYQQALGQGPEFLTYFQNEAQLDKSGLPSDRFFAERPEGSVSTLKIQRTQQEDSAVYLCASYLIVGANTEAFFGQGTRLTVV.

The V call is TRBV12-2, the J call TRBJ2-1; no DNA check was done on the table's D call, TRBD2. TRBV12-2 is described as a pseudogene. The CDR3 is 14 amino acids. CDR3 amino acids: CASRSPHGGRCQFF. For the CDR3, the DNA is TGTGCAAGTCGCTCACCCCACGGGGGTAGGTGTCAGTTCTTC.

V is TRBV6-1 and J is TRBJ1-5; maybe TRBD1 (5 bases). The V and J ends lost 4 bases and 3 bases respectively, with 7 bases between them. Germline assignment: CDR1 MNHNS and CDR2 SASEGT. CDR3 length equals 13 residues. CDR3 coding DNA: TGTGCCAGCAGTGCAGGGTCCAATCAGCCCCAGCATTTT. It yields the protein CASSAGSNQPQHF.

This CDR3 reads CASSPSGGSSYNEQFF. The CDR3 DNA reads as TGTGCCAGCAGTCCCAGTGGCGGGAGTTCCTACAATGAGCAGTTCTTC. The chain recombines TRBV28 with TRBJ2-1, with 7 bases fitting TRBD2. This CDR3 has 16 residues. Germline assignment: CDR1 MDHEN and CDR2 SYDVKM. Trimming took 5 bases from V and 1 from J; bases not matched to a gene: 8.

The chain combines TRBV7-3 with TRBJ2-1; D may be TRBD1 or TRBD2 (5 bases each). The V end lost 2 bases, the J end lost 8 bases, and 16 bases lay between the germline ends. CDR3 length equals 15 residues. Germline V lookup: CDR1 SGHTA, CDR2 FQGTGA. CDR3 coding DNA: TGTGCCAGCAGCTTAGGGGACCACCCGGCCCATGAGCAGTTCTTC. It yields the protein CASSLGDHPAHEQFF.